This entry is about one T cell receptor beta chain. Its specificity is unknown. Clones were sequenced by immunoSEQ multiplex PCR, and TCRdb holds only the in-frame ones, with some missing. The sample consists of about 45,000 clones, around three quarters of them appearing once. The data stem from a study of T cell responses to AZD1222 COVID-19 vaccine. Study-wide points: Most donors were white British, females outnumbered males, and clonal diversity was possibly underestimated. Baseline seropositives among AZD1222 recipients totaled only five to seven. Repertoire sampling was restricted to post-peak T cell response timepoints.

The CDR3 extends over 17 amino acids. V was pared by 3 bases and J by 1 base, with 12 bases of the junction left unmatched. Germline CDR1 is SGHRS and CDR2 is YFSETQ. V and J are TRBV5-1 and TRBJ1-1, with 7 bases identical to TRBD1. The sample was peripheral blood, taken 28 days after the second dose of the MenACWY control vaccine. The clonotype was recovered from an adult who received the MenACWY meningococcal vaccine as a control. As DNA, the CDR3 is TGCGCCAGCAGCTCCCCCAGACAGGGATTCGGGAACACTGAAGCTTTCTTT. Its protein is CASSSPRQGFGNTEAFF.